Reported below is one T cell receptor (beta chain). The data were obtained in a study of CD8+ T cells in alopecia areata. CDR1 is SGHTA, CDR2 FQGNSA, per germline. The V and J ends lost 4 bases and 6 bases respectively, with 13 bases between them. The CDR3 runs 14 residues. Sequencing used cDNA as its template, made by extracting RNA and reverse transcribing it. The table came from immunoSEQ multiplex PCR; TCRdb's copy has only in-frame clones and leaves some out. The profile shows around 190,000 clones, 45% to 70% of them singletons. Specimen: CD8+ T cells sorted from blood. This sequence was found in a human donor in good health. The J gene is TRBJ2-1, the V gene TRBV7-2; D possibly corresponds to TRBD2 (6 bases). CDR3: CASSSPEGGNEQFF. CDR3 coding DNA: TGTGCCAGCAGCTCCCCAGAGGGAGGCAATGAGCAGTTCTTC.